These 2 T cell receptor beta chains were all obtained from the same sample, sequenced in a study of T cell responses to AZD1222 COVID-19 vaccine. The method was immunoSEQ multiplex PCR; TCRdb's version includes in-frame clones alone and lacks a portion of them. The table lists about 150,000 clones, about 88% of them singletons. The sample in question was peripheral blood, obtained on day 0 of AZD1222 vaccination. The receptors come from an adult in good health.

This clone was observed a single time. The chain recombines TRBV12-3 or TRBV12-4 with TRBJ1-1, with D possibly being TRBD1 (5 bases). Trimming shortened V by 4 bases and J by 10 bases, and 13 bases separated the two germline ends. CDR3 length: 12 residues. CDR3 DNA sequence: TGTGCCAGCAGTTCTATAAGTGGGGCAGCTTTCTTT. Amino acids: CASSSISGAAFF.

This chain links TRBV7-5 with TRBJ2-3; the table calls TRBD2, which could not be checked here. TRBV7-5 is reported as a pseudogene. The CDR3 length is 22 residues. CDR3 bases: TGTGCCAGAAGCTTATTTCCGGGCGGGAGCTTCGGAATAGCGGGGAACACAGATACGCAGTATTTT. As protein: CARSLFPGGSFGIAGNTDTQYF.